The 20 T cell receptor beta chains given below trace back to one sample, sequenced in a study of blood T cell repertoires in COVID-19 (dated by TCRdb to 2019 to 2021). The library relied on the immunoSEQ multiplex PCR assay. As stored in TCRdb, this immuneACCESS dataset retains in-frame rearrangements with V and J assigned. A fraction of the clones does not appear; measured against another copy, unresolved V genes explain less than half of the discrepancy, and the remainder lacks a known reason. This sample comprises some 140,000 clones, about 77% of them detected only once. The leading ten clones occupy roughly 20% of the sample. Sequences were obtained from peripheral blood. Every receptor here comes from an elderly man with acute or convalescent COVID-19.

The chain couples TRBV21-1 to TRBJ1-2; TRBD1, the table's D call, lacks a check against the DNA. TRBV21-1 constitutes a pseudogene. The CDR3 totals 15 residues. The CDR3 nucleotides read TGTGCCAGCAGCTCGACAGGGGTTTGGACCTATGGCTACACCTTC. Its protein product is CASSSTGVWTYGYTF.

The CDR3 loop reads CASTQAGGTGELFF. The CDR3 region has the DNA TGCGCCAGCACTCAGGCGGGCGGCACCGGGGAGCTGTTTTTT. The V call is TRBV5-1, the J call TRBJ2-2; D might be TRBD2 (5 bases). The CDR3 spans 14 residues. The V end lost 6 bases, the J end lost 4 bases, and 13 bases lay between the germline ends. CDR1 and CDR2 (germline): SGHRS, YFSETQ.

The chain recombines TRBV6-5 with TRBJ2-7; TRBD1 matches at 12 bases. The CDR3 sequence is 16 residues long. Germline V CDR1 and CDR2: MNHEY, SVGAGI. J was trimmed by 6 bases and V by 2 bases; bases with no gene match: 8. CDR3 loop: CASSYNPGTGGSEQYF. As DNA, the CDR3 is TGTGCCAGCAGTTACAACCCCGGGACAGGGGGCAGCGAGCAGTACTTC.

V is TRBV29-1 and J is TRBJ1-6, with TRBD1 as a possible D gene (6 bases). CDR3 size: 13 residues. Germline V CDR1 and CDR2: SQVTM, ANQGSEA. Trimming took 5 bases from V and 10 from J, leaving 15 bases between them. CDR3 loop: CSVRQAWGSPLHF. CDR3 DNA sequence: TGCAGCGTTCGACAGGCTTGGGGCTCACCCCTCCACTTT.

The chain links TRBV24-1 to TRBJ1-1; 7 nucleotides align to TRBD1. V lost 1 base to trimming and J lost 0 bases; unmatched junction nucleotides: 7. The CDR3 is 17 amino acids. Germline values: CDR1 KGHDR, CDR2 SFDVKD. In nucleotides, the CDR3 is TGTGCCACCAGTGATTTTAGGACAGGCTACCTGAACACTGAAGCTTTCTTT. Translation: CATSDFRTGYLNTEAFF.

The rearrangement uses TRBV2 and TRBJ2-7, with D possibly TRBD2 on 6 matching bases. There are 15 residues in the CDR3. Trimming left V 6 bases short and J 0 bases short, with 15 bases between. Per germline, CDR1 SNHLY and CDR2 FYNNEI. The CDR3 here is CASRAAGRLSYEQYF. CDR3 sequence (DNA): TGTGCCAGCAGGGCCGCGGGACGGCTCTCCTACGAGCAGTACTTC. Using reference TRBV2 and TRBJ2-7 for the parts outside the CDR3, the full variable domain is EPEVTQTPSHQVTQMGQEVILRCVPISNHLYFYWYRQILGQKVEFLVSFYNNEISEKSEIFDDQFSVERPDGSNFTLKIRSTKLEDSAMYFCASRAAGRLSYEQYFGPGTRLTVT.

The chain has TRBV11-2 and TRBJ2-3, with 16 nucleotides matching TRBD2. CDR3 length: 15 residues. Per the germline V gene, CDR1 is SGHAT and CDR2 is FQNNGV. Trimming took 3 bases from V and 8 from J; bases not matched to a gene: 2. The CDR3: CASSLGLAGGSTQYF. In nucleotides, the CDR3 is TGTGCCAGCAGCTTGGGACTAGCGGGGGGGTCTACGCAGTATTTT.

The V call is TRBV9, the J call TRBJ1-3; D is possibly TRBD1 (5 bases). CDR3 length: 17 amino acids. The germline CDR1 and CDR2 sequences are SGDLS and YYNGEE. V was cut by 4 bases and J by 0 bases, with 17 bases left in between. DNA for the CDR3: TGTGCCAGCAGCTCAGGGCCGGGCGGGATCTCTGGAAACACCATATATTTT. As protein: CASSSGPGGISGNTIYF.

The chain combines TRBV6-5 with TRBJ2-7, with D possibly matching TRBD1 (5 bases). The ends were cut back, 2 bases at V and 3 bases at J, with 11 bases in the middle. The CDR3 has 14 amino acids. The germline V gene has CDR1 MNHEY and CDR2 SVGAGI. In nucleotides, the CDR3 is TGTGCCAGCAGTTACAGTGACAGAAACTACGAGCAGTACTTC. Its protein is CASSYSDRNYEQYF.

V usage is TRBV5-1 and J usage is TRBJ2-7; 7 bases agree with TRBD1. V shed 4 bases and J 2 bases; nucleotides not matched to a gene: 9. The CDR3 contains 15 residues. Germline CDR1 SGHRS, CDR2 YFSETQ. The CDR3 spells CASSQPTGITYEQYF. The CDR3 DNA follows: TGCGCCAGCAGCCAACCGACAGGGATTACCTACGAGCAGTACTTC.

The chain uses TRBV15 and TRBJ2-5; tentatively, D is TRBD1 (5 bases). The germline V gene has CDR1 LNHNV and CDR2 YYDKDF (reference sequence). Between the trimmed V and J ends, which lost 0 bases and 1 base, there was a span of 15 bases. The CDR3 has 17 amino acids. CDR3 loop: CATSRDLLAGFQETQYF. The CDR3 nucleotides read TGTGCCACCAGCAGAGATCTATTGGCAGGGTTCCAAGAGACCCAGTACTTC.

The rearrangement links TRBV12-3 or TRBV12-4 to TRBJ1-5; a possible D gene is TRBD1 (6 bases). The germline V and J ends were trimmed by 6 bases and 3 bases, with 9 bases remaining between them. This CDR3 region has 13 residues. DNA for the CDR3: TGTGCCAGCAGGGTGGGGGCCAATCAGCCCCAGCATTTT. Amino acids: CASRVGANQPQHF.

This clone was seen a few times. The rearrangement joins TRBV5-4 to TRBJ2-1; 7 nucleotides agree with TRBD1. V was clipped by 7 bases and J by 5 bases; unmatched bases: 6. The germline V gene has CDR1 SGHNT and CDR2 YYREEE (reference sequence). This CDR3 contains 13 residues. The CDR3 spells CASGDSINNEQFF. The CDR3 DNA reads TGTGCCAGCGGGGACAGCATAAACAATGAGCAGTTCTTC.

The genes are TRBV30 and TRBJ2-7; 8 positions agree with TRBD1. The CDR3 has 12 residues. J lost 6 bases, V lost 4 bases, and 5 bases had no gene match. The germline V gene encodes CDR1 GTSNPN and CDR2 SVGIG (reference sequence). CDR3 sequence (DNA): TGTGCCTGGAAACGAGACAGGGGCGAGCAGTACTTC. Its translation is CAWKRDRGEQYF. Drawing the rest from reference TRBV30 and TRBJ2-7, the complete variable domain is SQTIHQWPATLVQPVGSPLSLECTVEGTSNPNLYWYRQAAGRGLQLLFYSVGIGQISSEVPQNLSASRPQDRQFILSSKKLLLSDSGFYLCAWKRDRGEQYFGPGTRLTVT.

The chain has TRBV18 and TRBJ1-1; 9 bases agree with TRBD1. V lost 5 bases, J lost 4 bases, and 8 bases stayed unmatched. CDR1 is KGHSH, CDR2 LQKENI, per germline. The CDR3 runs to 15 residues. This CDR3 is CASSSGQGSGTEAFF. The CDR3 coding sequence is TGTGCCAGCTCATCCGGACAGGGGTCGGGCACTGAAGCTTTCTTT.

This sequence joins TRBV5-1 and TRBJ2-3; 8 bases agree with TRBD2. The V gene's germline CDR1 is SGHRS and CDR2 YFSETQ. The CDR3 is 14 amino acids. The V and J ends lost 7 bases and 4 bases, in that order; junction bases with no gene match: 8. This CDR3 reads CASGRGEESDTQYF. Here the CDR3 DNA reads TGCGCCAGCGGGCGGGGGGAAGAATCAGATACGCAGTATTTT.

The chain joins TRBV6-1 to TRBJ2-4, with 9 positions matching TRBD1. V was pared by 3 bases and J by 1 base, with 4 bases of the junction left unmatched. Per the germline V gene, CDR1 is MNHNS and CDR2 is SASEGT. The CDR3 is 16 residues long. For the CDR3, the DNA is TGTGCCAGCAGTGACGGGACAGGGTATGCCAAAAACATTCAGTACTTC. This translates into CASSDGTGYAKNIQYF.

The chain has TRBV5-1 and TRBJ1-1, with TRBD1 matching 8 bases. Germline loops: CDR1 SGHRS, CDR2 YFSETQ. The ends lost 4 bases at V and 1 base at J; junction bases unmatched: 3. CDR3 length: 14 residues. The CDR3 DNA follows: TGCGCCAGCAGCCGGGGACAGGAGAACACTGAAGCTTTCTTT. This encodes CASSRGQENTEAFF.

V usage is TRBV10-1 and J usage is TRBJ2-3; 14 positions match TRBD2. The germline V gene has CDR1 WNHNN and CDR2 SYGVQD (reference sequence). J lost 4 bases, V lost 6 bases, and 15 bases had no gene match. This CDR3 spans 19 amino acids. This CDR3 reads CASSPRLAGGPGNADTQYF. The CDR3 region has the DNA TGCGCCAGCAGCCCAAGACTAGCGGGGGGGCCTGGGAATGCAGATACGCAGTATTTT.

Written as DNA, the CDR3 is TGTGCCAGCAGTGAATTCCCGGGATTGTGGTACACCGGGGAGCTGTTTTTT. Amino acids: CASSEFPGLWYTGELFF. This chain links TRBV6-1 with TRBJ2-2; D is perhaps TRBD2 (5 bases). V shed 2 bases and J shed 3 bases, with 16 bases lying between them. This CDR3 is built from 17 residues. Germline V gene data show CDR1 as MNHNS and CDR2 as SASEGT.